This TCR beta chain was identified in a study of cytomegalovirus exposure and HLA in healthy donors. Study as a whole: From donors who were HLA-typed, an early data release held about 89 million unique TCRs. Findings of the study overall: A later analysis linked 15,000 to 20,000 TCR beta sequences to HLA alleles at 0.05 false discovery rate. Clonal expansion was found to be greater in HLA-associated TCR beta chains than in equally common others in a later analysis.

Worth noting for this clone: Its antigen is still unknown.

PCR primers comprised 60 Vbeta and 13 Jbeta primers. Authors' processing steps: As a later analysis found, there were 80 million or so unique TCR beta chains, of which roughly 11 million were shared. Data came from immunoSEQ multiplex PCR; TCRdb stores just in-frame clones and leaves some out. The V and J calls and clone size come from that table; D and trimming were worked out from the DNA. The table records roughly 160,000 clones, about 75% of them present only once. The germline V gene encodes CDR1 SGHRS and CDR2 YFSETQ. V lost 0 bases, J lost 7 bases, and 18 bases stayed unmatched. The CDR3 runs to 18 residues.

This receptor was identified in a woman between 40 and 50 years old in good health and CMV-seropositive. The sequencing sample was made of PBMCs. This chain uses TRBV5-1 with TRBJ2-7; 8 bases match TRBD2. CDR3: CASSLDQVGTRRGMEQYF. The CDR3 nucleotides are TGCGCCAGCAGCTTGGATCAGGTTGGGACTAGGCGAGGGATGGAGCAGTACTTC.